Below, one T cell receptor (beta chain) is given with its context. This sample was taken from a study of blood T cell repertoires in COVID-19. Study details: Specimens from acute and convalescent COVID-19 originated in the United States, Italy and Spain.

V shed 6 bases, J shed 10 bases, and the junction held 5 bases outside the gene matches. The CDR3 has 11 residues. Germline V gene sequence: CDR1 MNHNY, CDR2 SVGAGI (reference sequence). Sequencing was performed with immunoSEQ multiplex PCR; in TCRdb, only in-frame clones are kept and a portion is missing. The sample records more than 250,000 clones, over 75% being singletons. The sequenced material came from peripheral blood. This receptor was identified in a human donor in a cohort sampled during active COVID-19. The chain joins TRBV6-6 to TRBJ1-2, with 7 bases aligning to TRBD1. The CDR3 region has the DNA TGTGCCAGCAGATCCGACAGGGTCTACACCTTC. Translated: CASRSDRVYTF.